A single TCR beta chain is shown here with its context. Its antigen is not known. The data belong to a study of CD8+ T cells in alopecia areata. General observations from the study: It was less clear whether patients shared TCRs than it was in mice, possibly because of HLA. Affected lesional scalp, above all in alopecia totalis/universalis, was more clonal than normal scalp.

Using a FACSAria, the CD4+ and CD8+ T cells were sorted from the PBMCs. Reverse transcribed after extraction, RNA yielded cDNA as the sequencing template. Produced via immunoSEQ multiplex PCR; TCRdb's table is partial and in-frame only. The sample has 150,000 or so clones; 55% to 65% are singletons. Material for sequencing was CD4+ T cells sorted from blood. The clonotype was recovered from a human donor in good health.

CDR3 nucleotide sequence: TGTGCCATAGGGACTGCCTACGAGCAGTACTTC. Protein product: CAIGTAYEQYF. The gene calls are TRBV10-3 and TRBJ2-7; tentative D call: TRBD2 (6 bases). CDR3 size: 11 residues. Looked up from germline, CDR1 is ENHRY and CDR2 is SYGVKD. The V and J ends lost 9 bases and 2 bases respectively, with 8 bases between them.